What follows describes a single T cell receptor (beta chain). The antigen is undetermined. The germline V gene has CDR1 MGHRA and CDR2 YSYEKL. V was shortened by 2 bases and J by 8 bases, with 19 bases between the two germline ends. The CDR3 contains 16 residues. Time point reported: week 5, during vaccination. Each dose of the vaccine consisted of 300 ug of mutant IDH1 20-mer peptide, with topical imiquimod. New WHO grade 3 or 4 IDH1-mutant, ATRX-lost astrocytomas were present in all donors. The data derive from a study of a mutant IDH1 vaccine in newly diagnosed glioma. Profiling relied on immunoSEQ multiplex PCR, and the TCRdb table lists in-frame clones only, not all of them. The sample lists just under 80,000 clones; 91% were seen once.

Sequenced here: PBMCs, sampled from a glioma patient whose treatment included an IDH1 peptide vaccine. This chain links TRBV4-1 with TRBJ2-1, with a weak D call TRBD2 (5 bases). The receptor's source is a woman aged 45-65 years with glioma. The CDR3 DNA follows: TGCGCCAGCAGCCAATTTCCAGGACTGGGTTACGATGAGCAGTTCTTC. Its translation: CASSQFPGLGYDEQFF.